This is a list of T cell receptor beta chains from one sample in a study of blood T cell repertoires in COVID-19. Sequencing was performed with immunoSEQ multiplex PCR; in TCRdb, only in-frame clones are kept and a portion is missing. The sample lists about 330,000 clones; more than 70% were seen once. The sequenced sample consisted of PBMCs or T cells enriched from blood (not recorded which). These receptors came from a woman in her twenties or thirties who had recovered from COVID-19. Each CDR3 is given with its conserved first and last residue. The D gene is left open where the match is weak. For some rows the clone size is stated as once, few or many, or as a class when expanded; others skip it.

v_gene	abundance	d_gene	j_gene	CDR3nt	CDR3aa
TRBV12-3/TRBV12-4	few	.	TRBJ1-1	TGTGCCAGCAGTTTAGTTTGGCGGGGTTCAGCTTTCTTT	CASSLVWRGSAFF
TRBV2	once	.	TRBJ2-5	TGTGCCAGCAGTGAGGGCAGGGCGTACCAAGAGACCCAGTACTTC	CASSEGRAYQETQYF
TRBV5-1	.	.	TRBJ2-2	TGCGCCAGCAGCTTTGACACTAACACCGGGGAGCTGTTTTTT	CASSFDTNTGELFF
TRBV20-1	.	.	TRBJ1-2	TGCAGTGCTAGTTCCCCGGTCGGCTATGGCTACACCTTC	CSASSPVGYGYTF
TRBV28	once	TRBD1	TRBJ1-6	TGTGCCAGCAGCCCCACAGGGGGCTCTAATTCACCCCTCCACTTT	CASSPTGGSNSPLHF
TRBV6-5	.	.	TRBJ2-2	TGTGCCAGCAGAGACATAGGGGCTAACACCGGGGAGCTGTTTTTT	CASRDIGANTGELFF
TRBV29-1	.	.	TRBJ2-7	TGCAGCGTAACAGGGATCCTTACCTACGAGCAGTACTTC	CSVTGILTYEQYF
TRBV7-2	.	TRBD2	TRBJ2-3	TGTGCCAGCAGCACCACTAGCGGAAACACAGATACGCAGTATTTT	CASSTTSGNTDTQYF
TRBV3-1/TRBV3-2	.	.	TRBJ1-5	TGTGCCAGCAGTCGGAGCAATCAGCCCCAGCATTTT	CASSRSNQPQHF
TRBV27	.	TRBD1	TRBJ1-6	TGTGCCAGCAGTAGCCGACAGGGGTTTAATTCACCCCTCCACTTT	CASSSRQGFNSPLHF
TRBV5-1	.	.	TRBJ2-3	TGCGCCAGCAGCTTGGCAGGCGTCAGCACAGATACGCAGTATTTT	CASSLAGVSTDTQYF
TRBV19	.	.	TRBJ2-2	TGTGCCAGTAGTATAGATCTAGGAGGGAACACCGGGGAGCTGTTTTTT	CASSIDLGGNTGELFF
TRBV18	.	TRBD1	TRBJ2-5	TGTGCCAGCTCACCGCCGGGACAGGGCCAAGAGACCCAGTACTTC	CASSPPGQGQETQYF
TRBV9	.	.	TRBJ1-1	TGTGCCAGCAGCGCATCCCACAATGAAGCTTTCTTT	CASSASHNEAFF
TRBV5-4	few	.	TRBJ1-4	TGTGCCAGCAGCTTGGGGGAACAGGGTAGGGAAAAACTGTTTTTT	CASSLGEQGREKLFF
TRBV27	.	.	TRBJ1-1	TGTGCCAGCGGGGGAGGGTACGACACTGAAGCTTTCTTT	CASGGGYDTEAFF
TRBV2	.	.	TRBJ1-1	TGTGCCAGCAGTACACAGGGAATGAACACTGAAGCTTTCTTT	CASSTQGMNTEAFF
TRBV29-1	once	TRBD1	TRBJ1-1	TGCAGCGTTGTGACAGGGGGCCCGAACACTGAAGCTTTCTTT	CSVVTGGPNTEAFF